A selection of T cell receptor beta chains follows, all from one sample in a study of blood T cell repertoires in COVID-19. Measured with immunoSEQ multiplex PCR; TCRdb has only the in-frame clones, and not every one. The sample records roughly 47,000 clones, about four fifths being singletons. The sample was peripheral blood. Receptors were obtained from a woman between 65 and 79 years old with acute or convalescent COVID-19. Each CDR3 is given with its conserved first and last residue. Each record gives: clone size, V gene, J gene, CDR3 protein. For some rows the clone size is stated as once, few or many, or as a class when expanded; others skip it.

-	TRBV7-2	TRBJ2-3	CASSDLAGIYTDTQYF
once	TRBV25-1	TRBJ2-7	CASSVGGGRYEQYF
-	TRBV5-5	TRBJ2-1	CASNLGFSGSWNEQFF
once	TRBV5-1	TRBJ2-7	CASSPGLAGDEQYF
-	TRBV11-3	TRBJ2-7	CASKKRDTSTYEQYF
-	TRBV11-3	TRBJ2-7	CASSPSSGASREQYF
-	TRBV9	TRBJ2-1	CASSVAQYNEQFF
-	TRBV7-9	TRBJ1-5	CASSFFRDSNQPQHF
once	TRBV7-8	TRBJ1-6	CASSLGRGRGNSPLHF
-	TRBV25-1	TRBJ2-2	CASSDLDRKNTGELFF
-	TRBV28	TRBJ2-6	CASSVPGQPRASGANVLTF
-	TRBV24-1	TRBJ2-1	CATSDPTGSYNEQFF
-	TRBV9	TRBJ2-3	CASSPWTGVSTDTQYF
-	TRBV7-2	TRBJ2-7	CASSDGPGVQSEQYF
-	TRBV9	TRBJ1-1	CASSTRDNGYTEAFF